What follows are 12 T cell receptor beta chains derived from one specimen sequenced in a study of shared T cell receptors in the human thymus. The method was immunoSEQ multiplex PCR; TCRdb's version includes in-frame clones alone and lacks a portion of them. In the table there are about 660,000 clones, around 87% of which are singletons. In addition, the sample was reused for a study of human thymus T cells.

The sequenced material came from thymocytes. The receptors originated from a boy under two years old with a congenital heart defect.

V usage is TRBV15 and J usage is TRBJ2-3, with 10 bases identical to TRBD2. Germline CDR1 is LNHNV and CDR2 is YYDKDF (reference sequence). The CDR3 is 18 residues long. The V and J ends lost 5 bases and 8 bases, in that order; junction bases with no gene match: 19. The DNA for the CDR3 is TGTGCCACCAGCCGGACAAAATTAGCGGGAGGTCGGGGCGGTACGCAGTATTTT. It translates to CATSRTKLAGGRGGTQYF.

The chain links TRBV29-1 to TRBJ1-5, with TRBD1 matching 7 bases. Germline assignment: CDR1 SQVTM and CDR2 ANQGSEA. This CDR3 has 12 amino acids. V was pared by 6 bases and J by 4 bases, with 3 bases of the junction left unmatched. CDR3 in amino acids: CSVATGNQPQHF. As DNA, the CDR3 is TGCAGCGTGGCGACAGGGAATCAGCCCCAGCATTTT.

The chain carries TRBV15 and TRBJ1-2, with a weak D call TRBD1 (6 bases). The V gene lost 2 bases and the J gene lost 4 bases, with 11 bases spanning the gap. This CDR3 has 14 residues. Germline CDR1 and CDR2: LNHNV and YYDKDF (reference sequence). CDR3 in amino acids: CATSRWDMTYGYTF. CDR3 in DNA: TGTGCCACCAGCAGATGGGACATGACCTATGGCTACACCTTC.

The chain carries TRBV2 and TRBJ2-1; weak D call: TRBD1 (6 bases). The CDR3 extends over 13 amino acids. Germline CDR1 reads SNHLY; CDR2 reads FYNNEI. Trimming removed 7 bases from V and 6 bases from J, with 13 bases in between. The CDR3 DNA is TGTGCCAGCAAACACGGGACATTCAATGAGCAGTTCTTC. Translated, it gives CASKHGTFNEQFF.

The chain links TRBV18 to TRBJ2-3; maybe TRBD1 (6 bases). The CDR3 length is 18 residues. V was cut by 1 base and J by 3 bases, with 20 bases left in between. Germline CDR1 reads KGHSH; CDR2 reads LQKENI. The CDR3 loop reads CASSPLPGPQGTTDTQYF. Written as DNA, the CDR3 is TGTGCCAGCTCACCACTCCCGGGACCACAGGGTACGACAGATACGCAGTATTTT.

The chain employs TRBV6-5 and TRBJ2-7; D remains ambiguous. The CDR3 loop spans 12 amino acids. The V and J ends lost 6 bases and 4 bases respectively, with 10 bases between them. Germline V gene sequence: CDR1 MNHEY, CDR2 SVGAGI. CDR3 residues: CASSSPRYEQYF. CDR3 nucleotide sequence: TGTGCCAGCAGCTCCCCTAGGTACGAGCAGTACTTC.

This chain links TRBV13 with TRBJ1-5, with D perhaps TRBD1 (6 bases). Germline V CDR1 and CDR2: PRHDT, FYEKMQ (reference sequence). The CDR3 runs to 14 residues. Between the trimmed V and J ends, which lost 2 bases and 6 bases, there was a span of 11 bases. The CDR3 reads CASSLSGGGQPQHF. The CDR3 bases are TGTGCCAGCAGCTTAAGCGGGGGCGGTCAGCCCCAGCATTTT.

The chain couples TRBV15 to TRBJ1-5; D might be TRBD1 (5 bases). Looked up from germline, CDR1 is LNHNV and CDR2 is YYDKDF (reference sequence). The CDR3 has 15 residues. V lost 1 base, J lost 6 bases, and 13 bases lay in between. In DNA, the CDR3 is TGTGCCACCAGCAGAGTACAGGTTCCACCTCAGCCCCAGCATTTT. Its translation is CATSRVQVPPQPQHF.

This chain links TRBV5-1 with TRBJ2-3, with TRBD2 identical over 8 bases. Unmatched junction bases numbered 9, after V lost 4 bases and J lost 2 bases. The germline CDR1 and CDR2 sequences are SGHRS and YFSETQ. This CDR3 region has 16 residues. CDR3 region: CASSPLAGYDTDTQYF. The CDR3 nucleotides read TGCGCCAGCAGCCCCCTAGCGGGCTACGACACAGATACGCAGTATTTT.

Notes on this clone: Within the sample, other DNA sequences also encode this same CDR3. The chain couples TRBV28 to TRBJ2-7; tentatively, D is TRBD2 (6 bases). Germline V lookup: CDR1 MDHEN, CDR2 SYDVKM. V shed 6 bases and J shed 3 bases, with 6 bases lying between them. This CDR3 comprises 11 residues. CDR3 amino acids: CASSGGYEQYF. The DNA for the CDR3 is TGTGCCAGCAGCGGGGGCTACGAGCAGTACTTC. Drawing the rest from reference TRBV28 and TRBJ2-7, the complete variable domain is DVKVTQSSRYLVKRTGEKVFLECVQDMDHENMFWYRQDPGLGLRLIYFSYDVKMKEKGDIPEGYSVSREKKERFSLILESASTNQTSMYLCASSGGYEQYFGPGTRLTVT.

The rearrangement joins TRBV6-5 to TRBJ1-2, with D hard to call. The V gene lost 5 bases and the J gene lost 8 bases, with 9 bases spanning the gap. CDR1 is MNHEY, CDR2 SVGAGI, per germline. The CDR3 totals 11 residues. CDR3 nucleotide sequence: TGTGCCAGCAGTAGGGAGGAGGGCTACACCTTC. Translating gives CASSREEGYTF.

J is TRBJ1-5 and V is TRBV5-4, with TRBD1 identical over 8 bases. The germline gives CDR1 SGHNT, CDR2 YYREEE (reference sequence). The V segment lost 4 bases and the J segment 6 bases; nucleotides outside the gene matches: 6. The CDR3 extends over 14 amino acids. In DNA, the CDR3 is TGTGCCAGCAGCATCCAGGGGGCGGGTCAGCCCCAGCATTTT. Amino acids: CASSIQGAGQPQHF.